These 29 T cell receptor beta chains came from one sample sequenced in a study of T cell repertoires in cytomegalovirus infection. Which antigens these TCRs recognize remains unknown. TCRdb fed the reads into MiXCR, producing one record per CDR3 protein. This table holds 300,000 to 400,000 distinct CDR3 sequences, just under 25% found once. The source material was cultured PBMCs, sampled from culture after CMV antigen stimulation. The origin of the receptors is a human donor in good health (CMV status not recorded). Some clones in this sample may be carry-over from other donors' samples.

The chain couples TRBV24-1 to TRBJ2-5; TRBD2 agrees at 12 bases. CDR3 length equals 17 residues. V lost 5 bases, J lost 4 bases, and 10 bases stayed unmatched. Germline V gives CDR1 KGHDR, CDR2 SFDVKD. The DNA for the CDR3 is TGTGCCACCAGTGCCGGTTCGACTAGCGGGAGCTCAGAGACCCAGTACTTC. It yields the protein CATSAGSTSGSSETQYF.

The gene calls are TRBV19 and TRBJ1-2; D call uncertain. Germline V gene sequence: CDR1 LNHDA, CDR2 SQIVND (reference sequence). Trimming removed 2 bases from V and 7 bases from J, with 11 bases in between. The CDR3 has 13 amino acids. The DNA of the CDR3 is TGTGCCAGTAGTATAACCCCCGGCGGTGGCTACACCTTC. It translates to CASSITPGGGYTF. Looking up the rest from reference TRBV19 and TRBJ1-2 gives the full variable domain: DGGITQSPKYLFRKEGQNVTLSCEQNLNHDAMYWYRQDPGQGLRLIYYSQIVNDFQKGDIAEGYSVSREKKESFPLTVTSAQKNPTAFYLCASSITPGGGYTFGSGTRLTVV.

V usage is TRBV6-5 and J usage is TRBJ1-1; D may be TRBD1 (6 bases). Trimming removed 0 bases at V and 0 bases at J, with 17 bases between. Per germline, CDR1 MNHEY and CDR2 SVGAGI. The CDR3 totals 18 residues. The CDR3 protein is CASSYSHHRVRVNTEAFF. The DNA of the CDR3 is TGTGCCAGCAGTTACTCGCATCACAGGGTCAGGGTGAACACTGAAGCTTTCTTT.

This clonotype was seen more than once but under ten times. The chain uses TRBV5-1 and TRBJ2-3; D not resolved. The CDR3 consists of 13 residues. The V end lost 0 bases, the J end lost 6 bases, and 8 bases lay between the germline ends. Germline loops: CDR1 SGHRS, CDR2 YFSETQ. CDR3 sequence (DNA): TGCGCCAGCAGCTTGGAGGGTGCGGATACGCAGTATTTT. Translating gives CASSLEGADTQYF.

This chain joins TRBV6-5 and TRBJ2-1; 8 nucleotides align to TRBD2. The CDR3 is made up of 17 amino acids. J was trimmed by 10 bases and V by 0 bases; bases with no gene match: 14. Per germline, CDR1 MNHEY and CDR2 SVGAGI. The CDR3 DNA reads as TGTGCCAGCAGTTACTCGTTTGTCTCTAGCGGGCCCCCGGAGCAGTTCTTC. This translates into CASSYSFVSSGPPEQFF.

This clonotype was counted many times. This sequence joins TRBV7-8 and TRBJ1-1; 9 bases match TRBD1. CDR1 and CDR2 (germline): SGHVS, FQNEAQ. Germline trimming cut 5 bases from V and 1 base from J; bases unmatched to any gene: 5. The CDR3 has 15 residues. CDR3 nucleotides: TGTGCCAGCAGCCCAGGGGACAGGGAGAACACTGAAGCTTTCTTT. This encodes CASSPGDRENTEAFF.

The chain couples TRBV15 to TRBJ2-1, with D perhaps assigned TRBD1 or TRBD2 (5 bases each). Germline-derived CDR1 and CDR2 are LNHNV and YYDKDF (reference sequence). V dropped 7 bases and J dropped 0 bases, with 16 bases sitting between them. There are 16 residues in the CDR3. The CDR3 reads CATTHGAASSYNEQFF. In nucleotides, the CDR3 is TGTGCCACCACCCACGGGGCGGCTAGCTCCTACAATGAGCAGTTCTTC.

The chain combines TRBV5-1 with TRBJ2-3; D is perhaps TRBD1 or TRBD2 (6 bases each). CDR1 is SGHRS, CDR2 YFSETQ, per germline. Trimming removed 3 bases at V and 2 bases at J, with 10 bases between. The CDR3 runs to 14 residues. CDR3 region: CASSSRGDTDTQYF. In DNA form, the CDR3 reads TGCGCCAGCAGCTCGAGGGGGGACACAGATACGCAGTATTTT.

J is TRBJ2-2 and V is TRBV28; 8 nucleotides line up with TRBD2. Per the germline V gene, CDR1 is MDHEN and CDR2 is SYDVKM. The CDR3 has 12 residues. The junction had 0 bases not matched to a gene; V was cut back by 8 bases and J by 4 bases. The CDR3 sequence: CASRGGTGELFF. CDR3 DNA sequence: TGTGCCAGCCGGGGGGGCACCGGGGAGCTGTTTTTT.

This clonotype was seen at least ten times. The chain employs TRBV7-6 and TRBJ2-1, with no clear D. The V gene's germline CDR1 is SGHVS and CDR2 FNYEAQ. Trimming took off 1 base at V and 0 bases at J, with 10 bases between the two ends. The CDR3 is 16 amino acids. CDR3 in amino acids: CASSLGAFSSYNEQFF. CDR3 DNA sequence: TGTGCCAGCAGCTTAGGTGCATTTAGCTCCTACAATGAGCAGTTCTTC.

The table lists this clonotype with a few counts. The chain employs TRBV19 and TRBJ2-7; tentatively, D is TRBD1 or TRBD2 (5 bases each). The V end was cut by 3 bases, the J end by 2 bases, with 14 bases between. Germline V CDR1 and CDR2: LNHDA, SQIVND (reference sequence). CDR3 length equals 15 residues. In DNA form, the CDR3 reads TGTGCCAGTAGTATCTCCCGGGACGGGGCCTACGAGCAGTACGTC. Protein product: CASSISRDGAYEQYV.

The chain employs TRBV6-5 and TRBJ1-1; a weak D match, TRBD1 (5 bases). Germline V gives CDR1 MNHEY, CDR2 SVGAGI. The germline V and J ends were trimmed by 0 bases and 4 bases, with 18 bases remaining between them. The CDR3 contains 17 residues. The DNA for the CDR3 is TGTGCCAGCAGTTACTCTGAAGGGGCAGAGAGGACCACTGAAGCTTTCTTT. It is translated as CASSYSEGAERTTEAFF.

This clonotype was picked up a small number of times. The V gene is TRBV5-1, the J gene TRBJ2-5; TRBD1 aligns across 9 bases. CDR1 and CDR2 (germline): SGHRS, YFSETQ. Trimming took 1 base from V and 5 from J; bases not matched to a gene: 9. This CDR3 has 16 amino acids. The CDR3 loop reads CASSLFPSTGGETQYF. DNA of the CDR3: TGCGCCAGCAGCTTGTTCCCCTCGACAGGGGGGGAGACCCAGTACTTC.

The chain links TRBV19 to TRBJ2-1; the D is unclear. The ends were cut back, 4 bases at V and 5 bases at J, with 3 bases in the middle. The CDR3 has 11 residues. Germline V gives CDR1 LNHDA, CDR2 SQIVND (reference sequence). CDR3: CASSTHNEQFF. The CDR3, as DNA: TGTGCCAGTAGTACCCACAATGAGCAGTTCTTC.

Details on this clonotype: A read error may explain this, as a much larger clone is one base away. CDR3 loop: CASSLVPAVSYEQYF. For the CDR3, the DNA is TGTGCCAGCAGCTTAGTGCCGGCGGTTTCCTACGAGCAGTACTTC. The chain recombines TRBV7-2 with TRBJ2-7; no clear D gene. This CDR3 spans 15 amino acids. The germline V and J ends were trimmed by 1 base and 1 base, with 11 bases remaining between them. In germline, CDR1 is SGHTA, CDR2 FQGNSA.

V and J are TRBV19 and TRBJ2-1; D possibly matches TRBD1 or TRBD2 (5 bases each). The CDR3 is 16 residues long. V dropped 7 bases and J dropped 4 bases, with 20 bases sitting between them. Germline CDR1 LNHDA, CDR2 SQIVND (reference sequence). Here the CDR3 reads CASKGYGRTDYNEQFF. The CDR3 DNA sequence: TGTGCCAGTAAGGGGTATGGACGGACTGATTACAATGAGCAGTTCTTC.

The rearrangement links TRBV27 to TRBJ2-7; no reliable D call. Trimming shortened V by 8 bases and J by 6 bases, and 14 bases separated the two germline ends. CDR1 MNHEY and CDR2 SMNVEV come from the germline V gene (reference sequence). There are 12 residues in the CDR3. In DNA form, the CDR3 reads TGTGCCAGCGGAGCTTTACGGACCGAGCAGTACTTC. Amino acid sequence: CASGALRTEQYF.

Only a few counts were recorded for this clonotype. J is TRBJ2-3 and V is TRBV11-3; D tentatively fits TRBD1 or TRBD2 (5 bases each). V lost 4 bases and J lost 2, with 16 bases in between. Germline V CDR1 and CDR2: SGHNT, YENEEA. This CDR3 spans 16 amino acids. CDR3 nucleotide sequence: TGTGCCAGCAGCTCCGCCGGGACGGAAAACACAGATACGCAGTATTTT. Translation gives CASSSAGTENTDTQYF. The whole variable domain, filled in from reference TRBV11-3 and TRBJ2-3, reads EAGVVQSPRYKIIEKKQPVAFWCNPISGHNTLYWYLQNLGQGPELLIRYENEEAVDDSQLPKDRFSAERLKGVDSTLKIQPAELGDSAVYLCASSSAGTENTDTQYFGPGTRLTVL.

In this sample, this clonotype turned up many times. The V call is TRBV12-3 or TRBV12-4, the J call TRBJ2-2, with TRBD2 matching over 11 bases. Trimming removed 2 bases from V and 7 bases from J; junction bases left unmatched: 3. This CDR3 region has 15 residues. The CDR3 is CASSLSGLAGGELFF. CDR3 sequence (DNA): TGTGCCAGCAGTTTATCCGGACTAGCGGGCGGGGAGCTGTTTTTT.

The genes are TRBV19 and TRBJ2-1; D possibly corresponds to TRBD2 (5 bases). The CDR3 is 20 amino acids. From germline, CDR1 is LNHDA and CDR2 SQIVND (reference sequence). Trimming left V 4 bases short and J 9 bases short, with 34 bases between. CDR3 loop: CASSTQEARWRGVWGIEQFF. Written as DNA, the CDR3 is TGTGCCAGTAGTACCCAGGAGGCAAGATGGCGAGGTGTGTGGGGTATTGAGCAGTTCTTC. Variable domain in full (rest from reference TRBV19 and TRBJ2-1): DGGITQSPKYLFRKEGQNVTLSCEQNLNHDAMYWYRQDPGQGLRLIYYSQIVNDFQKGDIAEGYSVSREKKESFPLTVTSAQKNPTAFYLCASSTQEARWRGVWGIEQFFGPGTRLTVL.

This chain connects TRBV4-3 to TRBJ2-5; 12 bases are shared with TRBD2. The germline gives CDR1 LGHNA, CDR2 YSLEER. CDR3 length: 19 residues. Germline trimming cut 0 bases from V and 4 bases from J; bases unmatched to any gene: 12. The CDR3 spells CASSQDLAGGPLLLETQYF. The CDR3 DNA is TGCGCCAGCAGCCAAGATCTAGCGGGAGGGCCTCTCCTGCTAGAGACCCAGTACTTC.

This rearrangement joins TRBV7-9 to TRBJ2-7; 9 bases are shared with TRBD1. CDR1 SEHNR and CDR2 FQNEAQ come from the germline V gene (reference sequence). This CDR3 comprises 15 residues. J was trimmed by 3 bases and V by 1 base; bases with no gene match: 4. This CDR3 reads CASSLGQGEFYEQYV. In nucleotides, the CDR3 is TGTGCCAGCAGCTTAGGACAGGGGGAATTCTACGAGCAGTACGTC.

The chain joins TRBV30 to TRBJ2-6; TRBD1 aligns across 7 bases. This CDR3 spans 18 amino acids. Germline V gene sequence: CDR1 GTSNPN, CDR2 SVGIG (reference sequence). V shed 0 bases, J shed 2 bases, and the junction held 10 bases outside the gene matches. The CDR3 protein is CAWSVPFLGGTGANVLTF. Here the CDR3 DNA reads TGTGCCTGGAGTGTACCCTTTCTAGGGGGCACTGGGGCCAACGTCCTGACTTTC.

This chain links TRBV6-2 or TRBV6-3 with TRBJ1-5, with a tentative D call TRBD1 (5 bases). Trimming left V 0 bases short and J 1 base short, with 7 bases between. The CDR3 spans 15 residues. Germline V lookup: CDR1 MNHEY, CDR2 SVGEGT. The CDR3 DNA reads as TGTGCCAGCAGTTACTCGAAGGGGAGCAATCAGCCCCAGCATTTT. It is translated as CASSYSKGSNQPQHF.

The chain uses TRBV7-9 and TRBJ1-1; TRBD1 agrees at 7 bases. V shed 5 bases, J shed 5 bases, and the junction held 11 bases outside the gene matches. The V gene's germline CDR1 is SEHNR and CDR2 FQNEAQ (reference sequence). The CDR3 runs to 15 residues. This chain's CDR3 is CASSPNRGRKTEAFF. CDR3 DNA: TGTGCCAGCAGCCCTAATAGGGGGCGCAAAACTGAAGCTTTCTTT.

The chain couples TRBV25-1 to TRBJ1-4, with TRBD1 as a possible D gene (5 bases). The CDR3 extends over 15 amino acids. Germline CDR1 and CDR2: MGHDK and SYGVNS. V dropped 0 bases and J dropped 2 bases, with 7 bases sitting between them. In DNA form, the CDR3 reads TGTGCCAGCAGTGAATATGGACATACTAATGAAAAACTGTTTTTT. This codes for CASSEYGHTNEKLFF.

This clonotype was found many times. The rearrangement links TRBV7-2 to TRBJ1-1; possibly TRBD1 for D (5 bases). Trimming stripped 2 bases from V and 1 base from J, with 8 bases between. This CDR3 contains 14 residues. Germline CDR1 SGHTA, CDR2 FQGNSA. Here the CDR3 DNA reads TGTGCCAGCAGCTTATCCAGGGCGAACACTGAAGCTTTCTTT. This sequence encodes CASSLSRANTEAFF.

This clonotype was picked up many times. The chain recombines TRBV6-1 with TRBJ2-3; D is undetermined. Trimming removed 1 base at V and 3 bases at J, with 11 bases between. Germline loops: CDR1 MNHNS, CDR2 SASEGT. This CDR3 comprises 15 residues. CDR3 bases: TGTGCCAGCAGTGAAGTATCAAGGCGGACAGATACGCAGTATTTT. It encodes CASSEVSRRTDTQYF.

This clonotype was counted between two and nine times. The chain combines TRBV14 with TRBJ2-3; D may correspond to TRBD1 or TRBD2 (5 bases each). The CDR3 spans 15 residues. V shed 4 bases and J shed 6 bases, with 17 bases lying between them. The germline V gene encodes CDR1 SGHDN and CDR2 FVKESK. CDR3 sequence reads: CASSRDYGTTDTQYF. The DNA for the CDR3 is TGTGCCAGCAGCCGCGACTACGGGACCACGGATACGCAGTATTTT.